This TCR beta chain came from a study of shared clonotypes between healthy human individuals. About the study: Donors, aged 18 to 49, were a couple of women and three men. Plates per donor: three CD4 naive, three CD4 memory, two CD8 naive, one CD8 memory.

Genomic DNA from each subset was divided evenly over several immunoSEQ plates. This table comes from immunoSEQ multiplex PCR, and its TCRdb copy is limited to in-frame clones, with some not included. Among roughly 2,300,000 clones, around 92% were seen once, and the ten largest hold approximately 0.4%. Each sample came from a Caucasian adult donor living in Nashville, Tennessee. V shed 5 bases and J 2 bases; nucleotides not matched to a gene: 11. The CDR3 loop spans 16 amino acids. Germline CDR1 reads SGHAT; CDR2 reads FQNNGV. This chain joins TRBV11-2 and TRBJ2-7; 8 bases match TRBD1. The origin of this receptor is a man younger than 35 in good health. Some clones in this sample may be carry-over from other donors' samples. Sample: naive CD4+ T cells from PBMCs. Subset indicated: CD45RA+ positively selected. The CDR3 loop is CASSGPTGAIPYEQYF. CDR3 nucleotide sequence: TGTGCCAGCAGCGGACCGACAGGGGCCATCCCCTACGAGCAGTACTTC. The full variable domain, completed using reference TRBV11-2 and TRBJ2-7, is EAGVAQSPRYKIIEKRQSVAFWCNPISGHATLYWYQQILGQGPKLLIQFQNNGVVDDSQLPKDRFSAERLKGVDSTLKIQPAKLEDSAVYLCASSGPTGAIPYEQYFGPGTRLTVT.